This TCR beta chain was documented in a study of regulatory T cells in long-lasting Graves disease. TCR beta libraries were built with iRepertoire HTBI primers and Arm-PCR of CDR3 regions. One entry per CDR3 protein, called by TCRdb with MiXCR from the multiplex PCR reads. The sample lists 400,000 to 550,000 distinct CDR3 sequences; around 17% were seen once. Time point defined: newly diagnosed GD, antithyroid drugs for less than 3 months. RNA extracted from PBMCs served as the sequencing template. The authors drew approximately 10 milliliters of peripheral blood into EDTA tubes. The V end was cut by 4 bases, the J end by 1 base, with 7 bases between. Germline V gives CDR1 MDHEN, CDR2 SYDVKM. This CDR3 region has 13 residues. This clonotype was seen at least ten times. This sample also belongs to another study, concerning T cells in Graves' hyperthyroidism and ophthalmopathy. That investigation notes: Thyroid ultrasound, orbital computed tomography, clinical symptoms, and serum thyroxine and TRAb underpinned diagnoses. First-round RT-PCR targeting the TCR CDR3 was performed with the HTBI primer set. Ophthalmopathy was predicted by the model a median of 6.5 months ahead of onset.

Source: peripheral blood mononuclear cells (PBMCs), taken at new diagnosis, from a patient treated with antithyroid drugs. The sequence was collected from a woman between 18 and 30 years old with Graves disease. The chain uses TRBV28 and TRBJ1-1, with D unresolved. The CDR3 loop is CASSSRSNTEAFF. CDR3 in DNA: TGTGCCAGCAGTTCCCGCTCGAACACTGAAGCTTTCTTT.